The subject of this entry is one T cell receptor beta chain. What it binds is unknown. These data originate in a study of cytomegalovirus exposure and HLA in healthy donors. The CDR3 has 17 residues. The germline CDR1 and CDR2 sequences are LNHDA and SQIVND (reference sequence). V lost 0 bases to trimming and J lost 3 bases, with 14 bases between them. Study findings and constraints: In a later analysis, an Asian-associated ancestry cluster reportedly showed fewer N-insertions than the approximately 700-donor mean. Sequence variants that were highly shared formed a cluster that was likely a sequencing artifact. Despite most TCR sequences being rare, some public TCRs occurred in many donors.

It was with 60 Vbeta and 13 Jbeta primers that the PCR ran. Under the authors' procedure: An analysis performed later counted 75 million to 80 million unique TCR beta chains (around 10 million of them shared). Profiling relied on immunoSEQ multiplex PCR, and the TCRdb table lists in-frame clones only, not all of them. V, J and clone size reflect that table, while D and trimming were determined from the DNA. The profile shows 250,000 to 350,000 clones, 80% of them singletons. The sequence was collected from a girl aged 2 to 10 in good health and CMV-seronegative. This chain links TRBV19 with TRBJ1-4, with D hard to call. The sequenced sample was PBMCs. The CDR3 sequence is CASSIDILAEPNEKLFF. In DNA, the CDR3 is TGTGCCAGTAGTATAGATATTTTGGCGGAACCTAATGAAAAACTGTTTTTT.